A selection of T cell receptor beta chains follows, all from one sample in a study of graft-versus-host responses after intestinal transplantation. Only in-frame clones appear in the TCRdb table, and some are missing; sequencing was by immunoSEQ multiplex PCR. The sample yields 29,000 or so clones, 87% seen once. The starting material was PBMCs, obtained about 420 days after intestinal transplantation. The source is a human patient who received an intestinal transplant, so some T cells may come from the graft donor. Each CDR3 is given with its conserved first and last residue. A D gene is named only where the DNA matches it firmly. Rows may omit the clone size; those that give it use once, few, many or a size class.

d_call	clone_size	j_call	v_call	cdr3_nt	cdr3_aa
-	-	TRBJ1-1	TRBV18	TGTGCCAGCTCACCATCAGAGAGGGCGGTAGCTTTCTTT	CASSPSERAVAFF
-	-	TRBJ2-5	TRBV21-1	TGTGCCAGCAGCATGGATGTACTAGCGGGTGCCCAAGAGACCCAGTACTTC	CASSMDVLAGAQETQYF
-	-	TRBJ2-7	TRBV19	TGTGCCAGTAGTATACGCGCAACGGGAGAGCAGTACTTC	CASSIRATGEQYF
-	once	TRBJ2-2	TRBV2	TGTGCCAGCAGTGAAAACAGGATAAACACCGGGGAGCTGTTTTTT	CASSENRINTGELFF
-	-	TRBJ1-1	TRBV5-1	TGCGCCAGCAGCTTGGTTCTACCGAACACTGAAGCTTTCTTT	CASSLVLPNTEAFF
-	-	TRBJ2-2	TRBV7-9	TGTGCCAGCAGCCCCCCGGGTGCGGCGAACACCGGGGAGCTGTTTTTT	CASSPPGAANTGELFF
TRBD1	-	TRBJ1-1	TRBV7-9	TGTGCCAGCAGCACTTCCCGGGACAGTTACACTGAAGCTTTCTTT	CASSTSRDSYTEAFF
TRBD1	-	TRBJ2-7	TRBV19	TGTGCCAGTAGTATACGGGACAGATCCTACGAGCAGTACTTC	CASSIRDRSYEQYF
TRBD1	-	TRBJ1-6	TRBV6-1	TGTGCCAGCACCGTGGACAGGGATAATTCACCCCTCCACTTT	CASTVDRDNSPLHF
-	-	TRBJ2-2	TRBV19	TGTGCCACCAGGGGTCCCGGGACATGGAACACCGGGGAGCTGTTTTTT	CATRGPGTWNTGELFF
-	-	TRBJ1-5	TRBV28	TGTGCCAGCAGCCGGCCACCCCAAGTAAGCAATCAGCCCCAGCATTTT	CASSRPPQVSNQPQHF
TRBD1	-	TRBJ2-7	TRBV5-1	TGCGCCAGCAGCCCCTGGACAGGGGAATCGGGCGAGCAGTACTTC	CASSPWTGESGEQYF
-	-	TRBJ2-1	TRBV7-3	TGTGCCAGCAGCTTGCAGGGGGGTGAGCAGTTCTTC	CASSLQGGEQFF
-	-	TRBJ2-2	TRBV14	TGTGCCAGCAGCCAATCGACGGGGCTAAACACCGGGGAGCTGTTTTTT	CASSQSTGLNTGELFF
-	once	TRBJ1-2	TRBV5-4	TGTGCCAGCAGCTCGACAGCTAACTATGGCTACACCTTC	CASSSTANYGYTF
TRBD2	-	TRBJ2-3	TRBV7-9	TGTGCCAGCAGCCCCGGGACTAGCGGGAGGTGGGCCACAGATACGCAGTATTTT	CASSPGTSGRWATDTQYF
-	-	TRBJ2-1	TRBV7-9	TGTGCCAGCGGGCCGTGGGTGGGCCACAATGAGCAGTTCTTC	CASGPWVGHNEQFF
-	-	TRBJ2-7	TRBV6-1	TGTGCCAGCAGTGAACTTCGGACATACGTTAGGTCCTACGAGCAGTACTTC	CASSELRTYVRSYEQYF
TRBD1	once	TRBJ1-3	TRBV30	TGTGCCTGGATCCGCCCAGGGGGCTCCTCTGGAAACACCATATATTTT	CAWIRPGGSSGNTIYF
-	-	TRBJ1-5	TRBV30	TGTGCCTGGAGTGTGTTACGATACAATCAGCCCCAGCATTTT	CAWSVLRYNQPQHF
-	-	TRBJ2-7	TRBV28	TGTGCCAGCAGGACAAGCTTTGGTGGGGGGACCTACGAGCAGTACTTC	CASRTSFGGGTYEQYF
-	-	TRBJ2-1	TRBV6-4	TGTGCCAGCAGTGACTCTCGCGTCATAGGGGCAAATCCCTGCAATGAGCAGTTCTTC	CASSDSRVIGANPCNEQFF
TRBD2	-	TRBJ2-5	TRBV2	TGTGCCAGCAGTGAGATCGGGGATTGGGGTAGCGGGAGTCAAGAGACCCAGTACTTC	CASSEIGDWGSGSQETQYF
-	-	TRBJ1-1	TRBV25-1	TGTGCCAGCAGTGAATCCGACAGGATCAACACTGAAGCTTTCTTT	CASSESDRINTEAFF
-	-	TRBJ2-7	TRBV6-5	TGTGCCAGCACCGGGGGGCCGGGACAGAACTACGAGCAGTACTTC	CASTGGPGQNYEQYF
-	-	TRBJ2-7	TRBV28	TGTGCCTGTAGTAGCCGGGACAACTCCTACGAGCAGTACTTC	CACSSRDNSYEQYF
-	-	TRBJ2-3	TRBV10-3	TGTGCCATCAGTGGGAGCGGGACAGATACGCAGTATTTT	CAISGSGTDTQYF
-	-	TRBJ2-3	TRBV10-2	TGCGCCAGCCGGAGCGGAGGCCAAGCTTCGCAGTATTTT	CASRSGGQASQYF
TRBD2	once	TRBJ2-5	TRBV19	TGTGCCAGCCGGGCCCCGGGAGGAGAGACCCAGTACTTC	CASRAPGGETQYF
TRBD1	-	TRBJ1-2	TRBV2	TGTGCCAGCAGTGGAAGGACAGGGAACTATGGCTACACCTTC	CASSGRTGNYGYTF
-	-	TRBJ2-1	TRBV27	TGTGCCAGCGGCTACATGGCCTACAATGAGCAGTTCTTC	CASGYMAYNEQFF
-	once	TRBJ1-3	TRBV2	TGTGCCAGCAGTGAAGTCGAGGGAAAGGGAAACACCATATATTTT	CASSEVEGKGNTIYF
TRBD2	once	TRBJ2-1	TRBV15	TGTGCCACCAGCAGGGTAGCGGGAGAGGTTGATGAGCAGTTCTTC	CATSRVAGEVDEQFF
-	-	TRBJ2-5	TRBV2	TGTGCCAGCAGTGACAGGGGCGGAACCCAGTACTTC	CASSDRGGTQYF
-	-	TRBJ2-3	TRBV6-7	TGTGCCAGCAGTTACGTCCAGCAGACCTTCGACGGCACAGATACGCAGTATTTT	CASSYVQQTFDGTDTQYF
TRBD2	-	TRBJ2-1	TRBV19	TGTGCCAGTAGTATGGATGGGACTAGCGGAACGGATGAGCAGTTCTTC	CASSMDGTSGTDEQFF
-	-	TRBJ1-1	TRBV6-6	TGTGCCAGCAGTTACTCCGCTGGGACTGAAGCTTTCTTT	CASSYSAGTEAFF
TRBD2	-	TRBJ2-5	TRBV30	TGTGCCTGGAGTTCCCTTGGGACTAGCGGGAAAGAGACCCAGTACTTC	CAWSSLGTSGKETQYF
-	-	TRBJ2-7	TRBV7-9	TGTGCCAGCAGCTTAGCAACGGGGTACGAGCAGTACTTC	CASSLATGYEQYF
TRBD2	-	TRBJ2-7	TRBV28	TGTGCCAGCAGTTTATCCAGTGGCGGTAGCGGGAGTAGTTACTACGAGCAGTACTTC	CASSLSSGGSGSSYYEQYF
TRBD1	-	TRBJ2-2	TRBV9	TGTGCCAGCAGCGCCGACAGGGAAGAGCTGTTTTTT	CASSADREELFF
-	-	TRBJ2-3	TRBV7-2	TGTGCCAGCAGCCCCCACCTATCCACAGATACGCAGTATTTT	CASSPHLSTDTQYF
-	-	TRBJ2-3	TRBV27	TGTGCCAGCAGTTTGACGTACGGCGGGACTACGCAGTATTTT	CASSLTYGGTTQYF
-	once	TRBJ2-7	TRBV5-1	TGCGCCAGCAGCTGGGGAAGCTACGAGCAGTACTTC	CASSWGSYEQYF
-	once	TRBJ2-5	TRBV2	TGTGCCAGCAGTTCCCTAGGACAGTCCCAAGAGACCCAGTACTTC	CASSSLGQSQETQYF
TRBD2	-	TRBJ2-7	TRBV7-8	TGTGCCAGCAGCTTAGTGGGGGGGGTCACTGGGCCGTACTACGAGCAGTACTTC	CASSLVGGVTGPYYEQYF
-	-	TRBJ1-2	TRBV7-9	TGTGCCAGCAGCTTAGTGGGGGAGAGAAACTATGGCTACACCTTC	CASSLVGERNYGYTF
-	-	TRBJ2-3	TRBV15	TGTGCCACCAGCAGAGATCTTCGTGGGGGTAGCACAGATACGCAGTATTTT	CATSRDLRGGSTDTQYF